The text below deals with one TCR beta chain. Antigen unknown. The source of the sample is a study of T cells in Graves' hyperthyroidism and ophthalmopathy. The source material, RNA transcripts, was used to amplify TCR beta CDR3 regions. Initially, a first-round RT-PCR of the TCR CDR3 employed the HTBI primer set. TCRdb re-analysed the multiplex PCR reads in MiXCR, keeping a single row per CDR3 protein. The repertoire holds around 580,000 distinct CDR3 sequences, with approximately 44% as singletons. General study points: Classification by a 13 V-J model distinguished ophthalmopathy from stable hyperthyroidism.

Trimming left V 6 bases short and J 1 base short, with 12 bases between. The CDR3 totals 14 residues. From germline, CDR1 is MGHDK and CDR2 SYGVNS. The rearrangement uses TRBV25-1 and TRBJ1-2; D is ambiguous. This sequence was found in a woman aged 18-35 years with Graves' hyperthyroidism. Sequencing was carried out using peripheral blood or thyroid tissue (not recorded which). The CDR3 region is CASSDSDINYGYTF. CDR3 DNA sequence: TGTGCCAGCAGCGACTCTGACATTAACTATGGCTACACCTTC.